The 15 T cell receptor beta chains presented below share a single source sample, sequenced in a study of T cells in Graves' hyperthyroidism and ophthalmopathy (dated by TCRdb to the late 2010s). The library was made by multiplex PCR. Sequencing took place on an Illumina HiSeq 2000. The TCR beta CDR3 regions were amplified from the RNA transcripts. A first-round RT-PCR of the TCR CDR3 used the HTBI primer set with the Qiagen OneStep RT-PCR kit. TCRdb reanalyzed the raw reads on its own, using fastp at Q25 for trimming and MiXCR for clone calling, and kept in-frame beta chains. All rows with the same CDR3 protein become a single entry with the most common DNA and genes. The table for this sample lists fewer than 850,000 distinct CDR3 sequences; about 18% of them were counted only once. Around a sixth of the sample is taken by the ten largest. Sequenced material: blood. The source is a man aged 45-65 years with Graves' hyperthyroidism.

The chain combines TRBV5-8 with TRBJ1-1, with TRBD1 matching 7 bases. The CDR3 has 13 residues. CDR1 is SGHTS, CDR2 YDEGEE, per germline. The V gene end was trimmed by 0 bases and the J gene end by 7 bases; junction bases not matched to a gene: 3. DNA of the CDR3: TGTGCCAGCAGCTTGGATTACAGGGGTGAAGCTTTCTTT. This codes for CASSLDYRGEAFF.

This clonotype was found many times. V and J are TRBV12-3 or TRBV12-4 and TRBJ2-7, with 8 positions matching TRBD2. J gave up 1 base and V 6 bases, and 8 bases lay outside the gene matches. The CDR3 loop spans 15 amino acids. The CDR3 spells CASRTGGRQSYEQYF. The CDR3 bases are TGTGCCAGCAGAACGGGGGGGAGACAGTCCTACGAGCAGTACTTC.

There are many counts of this clonotype. This sequence joins TRBV6-1 and TRBJ1-2; 7 bases are shared with TRBD1. Unmatched junction bases numbered 5, after V lost 6 bases and J lost 4 bases. In germline, CDR1 is MNHNS, CDR2 SASEGT. The CDR3 contains 13 residues. The DNA of the CDR3 is TGTGCCAGCAGCCAGACAGGGCCCTATGGCTACACCTTC. Residues: CASSQTGPYGYTF.

The chain uses TRBV27 and TRBJ1-2; perhaps TRBD1 as D (6 bases). CDR1 and CDR2 from the germline V gene are MNHEY and SMNVEV (reference sequence). V gave up 4 bases and J gave up 5 bases, with 11 bases separating them. The CDR3 covers 13 residues. This CDR3 reads CASSSLGQYGYTF. CDR3 DNA sequence: TGTGCCAGCAGTTCGCTTGGACAGTATGGCTACACCTTC.

This clonotype was observed a few times. V usage is TRBV7-9 and J usage is TRBJ1-5, with D unclear. The CDR3 sequence is 15 residues long. In germline, CDR1 is SEHNR, CDR2 FQNEAQ (reference sequence). The V end was cut by 1 base, the J end by 4 bases, with 11 bases between. CDR3 sequence: CASSLGSGLNQPQHF. CDR3 in DNA: TGTGCCAGCAGCTTAGGTTCTGGGTTGAATCAGCCCCAGCATTTT.

This clonotype was seen repeatedly, ten times or more. The rearrangement uses TRBV27 and TRBJ2-5; D is possibly TRBD2 (5 bases). The germline gives CDR1 MNHEY, CDR2 SMNVEV (reference sequence). V lost 6 bases and J 1 base, leaving 9 bases between the germline ends. The CDR3 spans 13 residues. The CDR3 DNA reads as TGTGCCAGCAGAGACTATACCCAAGAGACCCAGTACTTC. Its protein product is CASRDYTQETQYF.

The V and J genes are TRBV6-1 and TRBJ2-1; D might be TRBD2 (6 bases). Trimming cost V 6 bases and J 2 bases, with 17 bases left between them. The CDR3 has 16 residues. Germline-derived CDR1 and CDR2 are MNHNS and SASEGT. CDR3 DNA sequence: TGTGCCAGCAGAAAAGCCGCCGGGGGACCCTACAATGAGCAGTTCTTC. It yields the protein CASRKAAGGPYNEQFF.

This clonotype appeared many times. V and J are TRBV7-9 and TRBJ1-1; D gene uncertain. The CDR3 is made up of 14 amino acids. Germline V gene sequence: CDR1 SEHNR, CDR2 FQNEAQ (reference sequence). With 5 bases removed from V and 4 bases from J, the gap between germline ends came to 14 bases. The CDR3 spells CASSPGREGTEAFF. DNA for the CDR3: TGTGCCAGCAGCCCAGGCCGGGAGGGCACTGAAGCTTTCTTT.

This chain uses TRBV5-1 with TRBJ1-5; 11 bases align to TRBD1. The ends lost 1 base at V and 2 bases at J; junction bases unmatched: 5. Per germline, CDR1 SGHRS and CDR2 YFSETQ. This CDR3 has 17 residues. The DNA for the CDR3 is TGCGCCAGCAGCTTGTGGACAGGGGGCGAGGGCAATCAGCCCCAGCATTTT. Translated: CASSLWTGGEGNQPQHF.

V and J are TRBV9 and TRBJ1-1; D gene ambiguous. V was trimmed by 4 bases and J by 1 base, leaving 8 bases between them. From germline, CDR1 is SGDLS and CDR2 YYNGEE. This CDR3 spans 13 amino acids. CDR3 DNA: TGTGCCAGCAGCACCTACACGAACACTGAAGCTTTCTTT. This translates into CASSTYTNTEAFF.

This clonotype was counted only a few times. The chain couples TRBV11-3 to TRBJ2-7, with no clear D. Deletions cut 3 bases from V and 0 bases from J, with 9 bases between. This CDR3 contains 14 residues. Looked up from germline, CDR1 is SGHNT and CDR2 is YENEEA. The CDR3 bases are TGTGCCAGCAGCTTCAATTGGCGCTCCTACGAGCAGTACTTC. This sequence encodes CASSFNWRSYEQYF.

The chain carries TRBV5-1 and TRBJ2-1, with 10 bases matching TRBD2. Per the germline V gene, CDR1 is SGHRS and CDR2 is YFSETQ. V dropped 0 bases and J dropped 8; count of bases not matched to a gene: 14. The CDR3 contains 18 residues. CDR3: CASSLVPQLAGAPYEQFF. The DNA of the CDR3 is TGCGCCAGCAGCTTGGTACCCCAGCTAGCGGGGGCGCCCTATGAGCAGTTCTTC.

This clonotype turned up a few times. The chain carries TRBV29-1 and TRBJ2-5; TRBD1 or TRBD2 may be the D gene (5 bases each). Germline CDR1 and CDR2: SQVTM and ANQGSEA. The CDR3 consists of 15 residues. V gave up 2 bases and J gave up 1 base, with 14 bases separating them. The CDR3 nucleotides are TGCAGCGTTGAACCGGGACGCGGAGGCCAAGAGACCCAGTACTTC. It yields the protein CSVEPGRGGQETQYF.

This clonotype has a count of ten or more. The chain joins TRBV11-2 to TRBJ2-7; no firm D call. The V gene lost 5 bases and the J gene lost 5 bases, with 16 bases spanning the gap. This CDR3 region has 14 residues. Germline V lookup: CDR1 SGHAT, CDR2 FQNNGV. For the CDR3, the DNA is TGTGCCAGCAGCAGCCCCGGAGTCCCCCACGAGCAGTACTTC. Protein product: CASSSPGVPHEQYF.

About this clonotype itself: A much larger clone lies one base from this, so it may be a read error. This rearrangement joins TRBV7-3 to TRBJ2-5; 7 nucleotides align to TRBD2. V gave up 4 bases and J gave up 2 bases; unmatched junction bases: 7. This CDR3 has 15 residues. Looked up from germline, CDR1 is SGHTA and CDR2 is FQGTGA. CDR3 amino acids: CASSWGGGLQETQYF. The CDR3 coding sequence is TGTGCCAGCAGCTGGGGGGGGGGACTACAAGAGACCCAGTACTTC.